This T cell receptor beta chain was documented in a study of PD-1 blockade in classical Hodgkin lymphoma (dated by TCRdb to about 2020). About the study as a whole: Nivolumab dosing was 3 mg/kg intravenously every 2 weeks, continuing until either disease progression or unacceptable toxicity. To define a peripheral blood immune signature of response to PD-1 blockade in classical Hodgkin lymphoma, the study combined TCR beta sequencing with CyTOF.

The Qiagen DNeasy kit was used to extract genomic DNA both from unsorted PBMCs and from the negatively selected CD4+ and CD8+ fractions. Amplification of TCR beta CDR3 regions was done by immunoSEQ multiplex PCR with primers that anneal to V and J segments. A synthetic immune receptor repertoire was used to minimize amplification bias, and any residual bias was removed computationally once sequencing was done. As for the authors' bioinformatics: Repertoire diversity was quantified as the Shannon entropy index using custom Python scripts. The unsorted, CD4+ and CD8+ repertoires were each analyzed separately, with the exception of combined analyses, where CD4+ and CD8+ sequences were merged in silico. Clonal expansion was defined as a frequency increase of at least 2-fold after treatment compared with C1D1, and clones undetected at baseline were assigned a pseudocount of 0.5. Singleton clones were defined as clones with 0 or 1 copy at C1D1, and non-singleton clones were defined as clones with 2 or more copies. Clones expanded in unsorted samples were annotated as CD4+, CD8+ or unknown by matching protein sequences in sorted samples from the same patient. Wilcoxon tests on paired samples were used to test diversity changes from C1D1 to C4D1. This is the immuneACCESS table as TCRdb keeps it, with only in-frame sequences that have V and J called. A part of the clones is gone; compared with another copy, unresolved V genes explain less than half, and the rest is unexplained. The V and J calls and clone size are taken from that table; D and trimming were inferred from the DNA. In this sample the table shows tens of thousands of clones, 85% to 90% of which occur a single time. In total, the top ten clones hold around 10% of the sample.

Points on this clone: This clone's antigen is unknown. No base qualities exist here, and no much larger clone lies one base off it.

In light of the paper, this sample's time point label describes: cycle 2 day 1 (C2D1) of nivolumab. Every trial patient had relapsed after autologous stem cell transplantation, and cohorts A, B and C differed in prior brentuximab vedotin exposure. The trial cohort included 50 to 70 patients with relapsed/refractory classical Hodgkin lymphoma, and each patient had a best overall response of complete response, partial response or progressive disease. Trial patients were treated with single-agent nivolumab in the multi-cohort phase II CheckMate 205 trial. An independent review committee assessed best overall response by applying the 2007 International Working Group response criteria. PBMCs from the trial were collected at three points: immediately before nivolumab initiation (C1D1), and during therapy at cycle 2 day 1 and cycle 4 day 1. Peripheral blood was collected in 8 mL Vacutainer Cell Preparation Tubes, from which PBMCs were isolated by centrifugation and then cryopreserved.

The germline V gene supplies CDR1 MDHEN and CDR2 SYDVKM. The cysteine opens and the phenylalanine closes a CDR3 of 14 amino acids. The read is trimmed to its CDR3 DNA, 42 bases read in frame from base 1. After removal of 5 bases from V and 14 bases from J, the junction retains 12 bases not matched to a gene. What the study reported, not specific to this receptor: A significant rise by C4D1 was seen in CD4+ but not CD8+ TCR diversity (p=0.0027 vs p=0.16), with the rise being most apparent in complete responders (p=0.02). Baseline TCR diversity was reported to be lower in newly diagnosed patients than in healthy donors, and even lower in relapsed/refractory patients. Lower diversity was observed in patients in whom nivolumab was started less than 1 year after ASCT, and these patients were excluded from later analyses so that confounding by immune reconstitution would be avoided. The study was limited to a single clinical trial cohort, and causes of repertoire differences, possibly disease activity or prior therapy, remained undefined. Among trial patients, those achieving complete response had baseline diversity similar to that of newly diagnosed patients, while diversity was significantly lower in partial responders and progressors.

Recombination joined TRBV28 with TRBJ1-6; 7 middle bases align to TRBD1. The sequence derives from a human donor with classical Hodgkin lymphoma. The sample was peripheral blood mononuclear cells (PBMCs), taken before the second cycle of nivolumab. DNA sequence: TGTGCCAGCAGTCAAGACAGGGAGGCAGTGGCCCTCCACTTT. This encodes CASSQDREAVALHF.